One and the same sample provided the 27 T cell receptor beta chains below, sequenced in a study of immune evolution from preneoplasia to lung adenocarcinoma. Sequencing was performed with immunoSEQ multiplex PCR; in TCRdb, only in-frame clones are kept and a portion is missing. The sample shows about 9,500 clones, nearly 90% of them seen only once. The sequenced sample was FFPE invasive lung adenocarcinoma tissue. All receptors derive from a person aged 70 to 79 with invasive lung adenocarcinoma.

CDR3 in amino acids: CASSLLGGRAYEQYF. In DNA, the CDR3 is TGTGCCAGCAGCTTGTTGGGCGGGAGGGCCTACGAGCAGTACTTC. The genes are TRBV5-6 and TRBJ2-7; 9 bases line up with TRBD2. This CDR3 spans 15 amino acids. With V trimmed by 1 base and J by 2 bases, 4 bases remained unmatched. CDR1 is SGHDT, CDR2 YYEEEE, per germline.

This CDR3 is CASRSGQVKPQHF. The DNA of the CDR3 is TGTGCCAGCAGGAGCGGCCAAGTGAAGCCCCAGCATTTT. The chain employs TRBV28 and TRBJ1-5; D gene ambiguous. Trimming removed 6 bases at V and 8 bases at J, with 14 bases between. The CDR3 runs 13 residues. Per the germline V gene, CDR1 is MDHEN and CDR2 is SYDVKM.

The J gene is TRBJ2-3, the V gene TRBV18, with D maybe TRBD1 (5 bases). Trimming removed 3 bases from V and 0 bases from J, with 13 bases in between. The CDR3 spans 16 residues. Germline values: CDR1 KGHSH, CDR2 LQKENI. CDR3: CASSPLVGPSTDTQYF. CDR3 DNA sequence: TGTGCCAGCTCACCTCTGGTGGGGCCTAGCACAGATACGCAGTATTTT.

The gene calls are TRBV28 and TRBJ1-1; D might be TRBD1 (5 bases). Germline lookup yields CDR1 MDHEN and CDR2 SYDVKM. The V and J ends lost 5 bases and 4 bases respectively, with 14 bases between them. CDR3 length: 14 residues. For the CDR3, the DNA is TGTGCCAGCAGTACAAACGGGGGTTCCACTGAAGCTTTCTTT. It codes for CASSTNGGSTEAFF.

The CDR3 DNA follows: TGTGCCAGCAGCCAGACGACTAGCGGGGGCTACGAGCAGTACTTC. Translation gives CASSQTTSGGYEQYF. This chain links TRBV4-2 with TRBJ2-7; 12 bases fit TRBD2. From germline, CDR1 is LGHNA and CDR2 YNFKEQ. Unmatched junction bases numbered 3, after V lost 3 bases and J lost 3 bases. CDR3 length: 15 amino acids.

The chain uses TRBV19 and TRBJ1-5, with D possibly being TRBD1 (5 bases). This CDR3 has 18 residues. Looked up from germline, CDR1 is LNHDA and CDR2 is SQIVND (reference sequence). Trimming shortened V by 4 bases and J by 0 bases, and 19 bases separated the two germline ends. The CDR3 sequence is CASSRDGAGRYSNQPQHF. CDR3 nucleotides: TGTGCCAGTAGTAGGGACGGAGCGGGGAGATATAGCAATCAGCCCCAGCATTTT. The entire variable domain, with the rest obtained from reference TRBV19 and TRBJ1-5, is as follows: DGGITQSPKYLFRKEGQNVTLSCEQNLNHDAMYWYRQDPGQGLRLIYYSQIVNDFQKGDIAEGYSVSREKKESFPLTVTSAQKNPTAFYLCASSRDGAGRYSNQPQHFGDGTRLSIL.

The table lists this clone with a count of one. The chain combines TRBV7-9 with TRBJ1-5; TRBD1 agrees at 9 bases. The CDR3 is 16 residues long. From germline, CDR1 is SEHNR and CDR2 FQNEAQ (reference sequence). V was clipped by 0 bases and J by 4 bases; unmatched bases: 4. The CDR3 reads CASSLAGDRVNQPQHF. For the CDR3, the DNA is TGTGCCAGCAGCTTAGCGGGGGACAGGGTTAATCAGCCCCAGCATTTT.

As for this clone: Other DNA sequences from this sample encode an identical CDR3 as well. This chain links TRBV5-1 with TRBJ1-3; TRBD1 agrees at 7 bases. From germline, CDR1 is SGHRS and CDR2 YFSETQ. The CDR3 loop spans 15 amino acids. V shed 2 bases and J 2 bases; nucleotides not matched to a gene: 4. CDR3 sequence: CASSFQGVTGNTIYF. DNA for the CDR3: TGCGCCAGCAGCTTTCAGGGGGTAACTGGAAACACCATATATTTT.

The chain is built from TRBV7-9 and TRBJ1-2, with a weak D call TRBD1 (6 bases). Germline CDR1 reads SEHNR; CDR2 reads FQNEAQ (reference sequence). The CDR3 totals 16 residues. V was shortened by 1 base and J by 5 bases, with 17 bases between the two germline ends. For the CDR3, the DNA is TGTGCCAGCAGCTTAGTGAGGGGGTTTCGCAATTATGGCTACACCTTC. This translates into CASSLVRGFRNYGYTF.

The chain employs TRBV28 and TRBJ2-7; D possibly uses TRBD1 or TRBD2 (5 bases each). The germline gives CDR1 MDHEN, CDR2 SYDVKM. There are 14 residues in the CDR3. V was cut by 5 bases and J by 6 bases, with 17 bases left in between. CDR3 region: CASSPSREGPEQYF. CDR3 DNA: TGTGCCAGCAGTCCCTCCCGTGAGGGGCCCGAGCAGTACTTC.

V gene TRBV4-2 combines with J gene TRBJ1-2; 10 bases are shared with TRBD1. Germline trimming cut 0 bases from V and 3 bases from J; bases unmatched to any gene: 10. Germline-derived CDR1 and CDR2 are LGHNA and YNFKEQ. The CDR3 runs 18 residues. The chain's CDR3 is CASSQDLSGTGAHYGYTF. DNA of the CDR3: TGTGCCAGCAGCCAAGATCTTTCCGGGACAGGGGCTCACTATGGCTACACCTTC.

The chain links TRBV15 to TRBJ2-1; no definite D call. The CDR3 runs to 13 residues. Trimming shortened V by 0 bases and J by 9 bases, and 9 bases separated the two germline ends. CDR1 is LNHNV, CDR2 YYDKDF, per germline (reference sequence). This CDR3 reads CATSRDSFREQFF. CDR3 DNA sequence: TGTGCCACCAGCAGAGACTCATTCCGTGAGCAGTTCTTC.

This clone appeared once. The chain uses TRBV30 and TRBJ1-5; D is undetermined. Trimming took off 2 bases at V and 2 bases at J, with 7 bases between the two ends. The CDR3 contains 13 residues. Germline lookup yields CDR1 GTSNPN and CDR2 SVGIG (reference sequence). CDR3 coding DNA: TGTGCCTGGAGTAAGGAGGGCAATCAGCCCCAGCATTTT. Protein: CAWSKEGNQPQHF.

The rearrangement uses TRBV30 and TRBJ2-5; the D is unclear. Germline CDR1 and CDR2: GTSNPN and SVGIG (reference sequence). Between the trimmed V and J ends, which lost 3 bases and 2 bases, there was a span of 16 bases. The CDR3 has 15 residues. The chain's CDR3 is CAWRDRYTRQETQYF. The DNA of the CDR3 is TGTGCCTGGAGGGATCGGTACACAAGACAAGAGACCCAGTACTTC.

The chain has TRBV7-9 and TRBJ1-2; 9 nucleotides agree with TRBD1. V lost 3 bases, J lost 7 bases, and 6 bases stayed unmatched. Germline loops: CDR1 SEHNR, CDR2 FQNEAQ (reference sequence). CDR3 length: 14 residues. CDR3: CASSFGTGMGGYTF. The CDR3, as DNA: TGTGCCAGCAGCTTTGGGACAGGGATGGGTGGCTACACCTTC.

The chain carries TRBV19 and TRBJ1-3; TRBD1 agrees at 10 bases. The CDR3 is 15 residues long. Unmatched junction bases numbered 2, after V lost 4 bases and J lost 2 bases. Germline V gene lookup returns CDR1 LNHDA and CDR2 SQIVND (reference sequence). The CDR3, as DNA: TGTGCCAGTAGTACCGGACAGGGGGCTGGAAACACCATATATTTT. As protein: CASSTGQGAGNTIYF. The variable domain in full, completed from reference TRBV19 and TRBJ1-3, reads DGGITQSPKYLFRKEGQNVTLSCEQNLNHDAMYWYRQDPGQGLRLIYYSQIVNDFQKGDIAEGYSVSREKKESFPLTVTSAQKNPTAFYLCASSTGQGAGNTIYFGEGSWLTVV.

The chain uses TRBV5-1 and TRBJ2-7, with unresolved D. This CDR3 region has 14 residues. The V and J ends lost 0 bases and 3 bases respectively, with 10 bases between them. CDR1 is SGHRS, CDR2 YFSETQ, per germline. CDR3 sequence reads: CASSLAPANYEQYF. The DNA of the CDR3 is TGCGCCAGCAGCTTGGCCCCAGCTAACTACGAGCAGTACTTC.

This chain links TRBV5-1 with TRBJ1-4, with D possibly matching TRBD1 (6 bases). Trimming shortened V by 2 bases and J by 3 bases, and 11 bases separated the two germline ends. This CDR3 comprises 15 residues. The germline CDR1 and CDR2 sequences are SGHRS and YFSETQ. In nucleotides, the CDR3 is TGCGCCAGCAGCTTCGCGGGACAACCTAATGAAAAACTGTTTTTT. This sequence encodes CASSFAGQPNEKLFF.

The V gene is TRBV10-3, the J gene TRBJ2-7; D is unresolved. CDR1 is ENHRY, CDR2 SYGVKD, per germline. Trimming shortened V by 5 bases and J by 4 bases, and 12 bases separated the two germline ends. The CDR3 runs to 13 residues. The CDR3 sequence is CAISIDLVYEQYF. CDR3 in DNA: TGTGCCATCAGTATAGACCTAGTTTACGAGCAGTACTTC.

This clone is a singleton in its sample. This rearrangement joins TRBV5-6 to TRBJ2-5, with D maybe TRBD2 (6 bases). The germline CDR1 and CDR2 sequences are SGHDT and YYEEEE. The ends were cut back, 4 bases at V and 4 bases at J, with 17 bases in the middle. The CDR3 totals 15 residues. CDR3 sequence (DNA): TGTGCCAGCAGCCCGGAGGGTTCCGGGGGAGAGACCCAGTACTTC. Protein: CASSPEGSGGETQYF. Using reference TRBV5-6 and TRBJ2-5 for the parts outside the CDR3, the full variable domain is DAGVTQSPTHLIKTRGQQVTLRCSPKSGHDTVSWYQQALGQGPQFIFQYYEEEERQRGNFPDRFSGHQFPNYSSELNVNALLLGDSALYLCASSPEGSGGETQYFGPGTRLLVL.

The rearrangement links TRBV4-1 to TRBJ1-5; 9 bases agree with TRBD1. V shed 4 bases, J shed 5 bases, and the junction held 6 bases outside the gene matches. The CDR3 contains 15 residues. The germline CDR1 and CDR2 sequences are MGHRA and YSYEKL. Here the CDR3 reads CASSPDRGGHQPQHF. For the CDR3, the DNA is TGCGCCAGCAGCCCCGACAGGGGGGGACATCAGCCCCAGCATTTT.

V usage is TRBV18 and J usage is TRBJ2-7; TRBD1 matches 8 bases. With V trimmed by 2 bases and J by 7 bases, 7 bases remained unmatched. CDR3 length equals 14 residues. Germline V gene sequence: CDR1 KGHSH, CDR2 LQKENI. CDR3 region: CASSPRTGRQEQYF. CDR3 DNA sequence: TGTGCCAGCTCACCAAGGACAGGGAGACAGGAGCAGTACTTC.

In this sample, this clone turned up once. The CDR3 DNA reads as TGTGCCAGCAGCTTAAGTATTGCCGGCAATCAGCCCCAGCATTTT. Amino acid sequence: CASSLSIAGNQPQHF. The rearrangement uses TRBV7-9 and TRBJ1-5; no firm D call. Trimming removed 2 bases at V and 2 bases at J, with 10 bases between. Germline V gene lookup returns CDR1 SEHNR and CDR2 FQNEAQ (reference sequence). This CDR3 region has 15 residues.

This clone was counted once. This chain joins TRBV7-2 and TRBJ2-3; D ambiguous. The germline gives CDR1 SGHTA, CDR2 FQGNSA. CDR3 size: 13 residues. The V gene lost 4 bases and the J gene lost 4 bases, with 9 bases spanning the gap. The CDR3 region is CASSSDRADTQYF. The CDR3 DNA is TGTGCCAGCAGCTCGGATAGGGCAGATACGCAGTATTTT.

The V gene is TRBV15, the J gene TRBJ1-5, with D uncertain. The germline CDR1 and CDR2 sequences are LNHNV and YYDKDF (reference sequence). The CDR3 is made up of 12 amino acids. The V gene lost 1 base and the J gene lost 5 bases, with 3 bases spanning the gap. The CDR3 region is CATSRADQPQHF. DNA for the CDR3: TGTGCCACCAGCAGAGCTGATCAGCCCCAGCATTTT.

The chain is built from TRBV18 and TRBJ1-1; D unresolved. The CDR3 is 12 amino acids. Germline loops: CDR1 KGHSH, CDR2 LQKENI. V was pared by 3 bases and J by 10 bases, with 12 bases between. Written as DNA, the CDR3 is TGTGCCAGCTCACCCCCTGAGGCGGGAGCTTTCTTT. Protein sequence: CASSPPEAGAFF.

This clone was counted a single time. This rearrangement joins TRBV7-9 to TRBJ1-1, with 8 bases fitting TRBD1. V dropped 4 bases and J dropped 4; count of bases not matched to a gene: 8. This CDR3 contains 15 residues. Germline CDR1 SEHNR, CDR2 FQNEAQ (reference sequence). CDR3 loop: CASSSRTGSSTEAFF. As DNA, the CDR3 is TGTGCCAGCAGCTCCCGGACAGGGAGCAGCACTGAAGCTTTCTTT.